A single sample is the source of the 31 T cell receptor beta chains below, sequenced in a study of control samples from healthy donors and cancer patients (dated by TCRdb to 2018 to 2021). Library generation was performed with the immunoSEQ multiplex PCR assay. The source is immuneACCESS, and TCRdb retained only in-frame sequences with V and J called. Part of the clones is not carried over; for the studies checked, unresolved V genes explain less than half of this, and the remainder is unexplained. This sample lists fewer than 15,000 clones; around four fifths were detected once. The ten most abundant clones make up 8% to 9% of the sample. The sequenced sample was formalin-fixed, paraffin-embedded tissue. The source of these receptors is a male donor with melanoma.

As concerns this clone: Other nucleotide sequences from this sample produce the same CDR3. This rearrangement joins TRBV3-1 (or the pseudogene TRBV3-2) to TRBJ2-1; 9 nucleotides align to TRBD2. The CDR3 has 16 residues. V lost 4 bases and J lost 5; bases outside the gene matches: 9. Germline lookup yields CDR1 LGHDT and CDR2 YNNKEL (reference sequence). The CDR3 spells CASSPLAGGINNEQFF. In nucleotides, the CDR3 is TGTGCCAGCAGCCCTCTTGCGGGAGGGATCAACAATGAGCAGTTCTTC.

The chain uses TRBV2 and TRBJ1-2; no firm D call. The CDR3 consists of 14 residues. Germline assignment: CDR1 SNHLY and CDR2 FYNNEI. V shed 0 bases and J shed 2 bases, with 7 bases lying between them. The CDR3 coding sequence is TGTGCCAGCAGTGAAGCGCCAGTCAACTATGGCTACACCTTC. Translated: CASSEAPVNYGYTF.

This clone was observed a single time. In DNA form, the CDR3 reads TGTGCCAGCAGCAAAAACCAGGGTGTCACTGAAGCTTTCTTT. Translated, it gives CASSKNQGVTEAFF. V and J are TRBV27 and TRBJ1-1, with D perhaps TRBD1 (5 bases). V lost 6 bases and J 4 bases, leaving 15 bases between the germline ends. Germline V gives CDR1 MNHEY, CDR2 SMNVEV (reference sequence). This CDR3 has 14 amino acids.

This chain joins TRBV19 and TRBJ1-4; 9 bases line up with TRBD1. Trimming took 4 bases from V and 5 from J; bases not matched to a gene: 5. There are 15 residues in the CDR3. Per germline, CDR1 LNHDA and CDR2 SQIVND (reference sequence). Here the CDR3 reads CASSNLGTGNEKLFF. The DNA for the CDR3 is TGTGCCAGTAGTAACCTCGGGACAGGGAATGAAAAACTGTTTTTT.

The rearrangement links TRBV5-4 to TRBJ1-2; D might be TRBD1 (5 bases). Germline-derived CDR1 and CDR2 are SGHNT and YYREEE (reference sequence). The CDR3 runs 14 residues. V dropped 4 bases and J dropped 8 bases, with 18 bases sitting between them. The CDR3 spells CASSSPIRVGGYTF. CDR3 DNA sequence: TGTGCCAGCAGCAGCCCGATCAGGGTGGGGGGCTACACCTTC.

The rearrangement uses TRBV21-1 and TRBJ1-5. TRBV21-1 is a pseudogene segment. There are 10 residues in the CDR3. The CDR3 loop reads CASNDQPQHF. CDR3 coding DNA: TGTGCCAGCAATGATCAGCCCCAGCATTTT.

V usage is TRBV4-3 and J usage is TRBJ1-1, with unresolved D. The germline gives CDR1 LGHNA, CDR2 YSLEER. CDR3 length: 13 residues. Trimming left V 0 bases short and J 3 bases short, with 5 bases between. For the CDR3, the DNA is TGCGCCAGCAGCCAAGAGGTGGACACTGAAGCTTTCTTT. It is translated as CASSQEVDTEAFF.

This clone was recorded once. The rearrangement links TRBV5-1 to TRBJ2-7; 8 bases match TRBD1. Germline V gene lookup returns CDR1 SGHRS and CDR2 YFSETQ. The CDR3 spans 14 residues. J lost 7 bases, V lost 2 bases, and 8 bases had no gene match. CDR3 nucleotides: TGCGCCAGCAGCTTCGGGACAGGTATTACGGAGCAGTACTTC. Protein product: CASSFGTGITEQYF.

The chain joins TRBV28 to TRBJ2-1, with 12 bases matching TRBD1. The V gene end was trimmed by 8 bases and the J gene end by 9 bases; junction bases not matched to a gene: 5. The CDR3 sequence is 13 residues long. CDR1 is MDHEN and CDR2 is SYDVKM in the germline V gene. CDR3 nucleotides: TGTGCCAGCGGGGACAGGGGGCTGGGTGAGCAGTTCTTC. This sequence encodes CASGDRGLGEQFF.

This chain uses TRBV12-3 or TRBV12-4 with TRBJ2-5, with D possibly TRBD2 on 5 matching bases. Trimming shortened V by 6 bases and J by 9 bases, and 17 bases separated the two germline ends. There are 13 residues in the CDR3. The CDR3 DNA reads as TGTGCCAGCAGCCACGGGGTTCTGGCGGCCCAGTACTTC. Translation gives CASSHGVLAAQYF.

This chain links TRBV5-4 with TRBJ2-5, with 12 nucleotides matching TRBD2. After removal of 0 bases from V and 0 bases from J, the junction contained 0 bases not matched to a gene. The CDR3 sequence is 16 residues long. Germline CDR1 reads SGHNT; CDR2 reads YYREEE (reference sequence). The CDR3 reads CASSLGLAGDQETQYF. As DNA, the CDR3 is TGTGCCAGCAGCTTGGGACTAGCGGGGGACCAAGAGACCCAGTACTTC.

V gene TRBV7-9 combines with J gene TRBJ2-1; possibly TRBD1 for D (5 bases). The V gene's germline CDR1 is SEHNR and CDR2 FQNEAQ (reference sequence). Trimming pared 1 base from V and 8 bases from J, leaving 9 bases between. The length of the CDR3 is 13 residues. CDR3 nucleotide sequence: TGTGCCAGCAGCTTAGAACAGGTCGATGAGCAGTTCTTC. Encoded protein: CASSLEQVDEQFF.

In nucleotides, the CDR3 is TGTGCCAGCAGCTTAGGGTCTAGCCCTTACGAGCAGTACTTC. This gives the protein CASSLGSSPYEQYF. J is TRBJ2-7 and V is TRBV11-2, with D possibly being TRBD2 (5 bases). The CDR3 totals 14 residues. V shed 1 base and J shed 4 bases, with 11 bases lying between them. Germline V lookup: CDR1 SGHAT, CDR2 FQNNGV.

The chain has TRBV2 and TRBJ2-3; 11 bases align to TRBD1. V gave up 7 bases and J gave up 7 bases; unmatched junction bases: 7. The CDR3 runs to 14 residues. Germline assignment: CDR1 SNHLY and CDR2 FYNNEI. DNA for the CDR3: TGTGCCAGCAACGAGGACAGGGGGCGAAATACGCAGTATTTT. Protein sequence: CASNEDRGRNTQYF.

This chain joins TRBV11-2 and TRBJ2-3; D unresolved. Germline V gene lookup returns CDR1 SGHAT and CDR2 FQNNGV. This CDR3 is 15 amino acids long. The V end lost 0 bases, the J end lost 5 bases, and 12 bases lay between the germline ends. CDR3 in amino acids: CASSLDPGPQDTQYF. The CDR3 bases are TGTGCCAGCAGCTTAGATCCGGGCCCGCAAGATACGCAGTATTTT.

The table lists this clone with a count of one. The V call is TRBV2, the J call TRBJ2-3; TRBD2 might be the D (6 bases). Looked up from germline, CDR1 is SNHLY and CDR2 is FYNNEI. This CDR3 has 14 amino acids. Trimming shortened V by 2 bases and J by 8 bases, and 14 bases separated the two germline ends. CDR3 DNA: TGTGCCAGCAGTGAACTTAGTGGGGAGGCTACGCAGTATTTT. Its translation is CASSELSGEATQYF. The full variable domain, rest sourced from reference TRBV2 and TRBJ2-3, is EPEVTQTPSHQVTQMGQEVILRCVPISNHLYFYWYRQILGQKVEFLVSFYNNEISEKSEIFDDQFSVERPDGSNFTLKIRSTKLEDSAMYFCASSELSGEATQYFGPGTRLTVL.

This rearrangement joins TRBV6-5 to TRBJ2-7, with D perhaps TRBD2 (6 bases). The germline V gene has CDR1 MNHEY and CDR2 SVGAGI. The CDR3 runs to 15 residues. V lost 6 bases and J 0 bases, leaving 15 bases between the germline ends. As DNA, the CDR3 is TGTGCCAGCAGGGGACTGTCCGGTAGCTCCTACGAGCAGTACTTC. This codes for CASRGLSGSSYEQYF.

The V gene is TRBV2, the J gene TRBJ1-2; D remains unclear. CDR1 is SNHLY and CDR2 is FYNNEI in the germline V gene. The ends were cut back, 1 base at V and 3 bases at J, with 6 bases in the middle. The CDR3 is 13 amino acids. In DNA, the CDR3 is TGTGCCAGCAGTGAAGACGCTTACTATGGCTACACCTTC. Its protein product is CASSEDAYYGYTF.

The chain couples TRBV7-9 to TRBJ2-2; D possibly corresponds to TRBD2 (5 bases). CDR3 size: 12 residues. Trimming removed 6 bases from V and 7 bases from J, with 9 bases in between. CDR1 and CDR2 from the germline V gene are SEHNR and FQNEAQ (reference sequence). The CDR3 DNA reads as TGTGCCAGCAGGAGGGAAATCGGGGAGCTGTTTTTT. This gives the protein CASRREIGELFF.

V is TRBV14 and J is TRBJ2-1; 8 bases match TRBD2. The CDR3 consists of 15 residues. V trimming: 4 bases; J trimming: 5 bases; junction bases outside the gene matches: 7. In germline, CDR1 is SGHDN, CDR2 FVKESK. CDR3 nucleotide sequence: TGTGCCAGCAGCCCGAGCGGGGGTGGCCACAATGAGCAGTTCTTC. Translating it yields CASSPSGGGHNEQFF. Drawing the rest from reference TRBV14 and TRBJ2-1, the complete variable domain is EAGVTQFPSHSVIEKGQTVTLRCDPISGHDNLYWYRRVMGKEIKFLLHFVKESKQDESGMPNNRFLAERTGGTYSTLKVQPAELEDSGVYFCASSPSGGGHNEQFFGPGTRLTVL.

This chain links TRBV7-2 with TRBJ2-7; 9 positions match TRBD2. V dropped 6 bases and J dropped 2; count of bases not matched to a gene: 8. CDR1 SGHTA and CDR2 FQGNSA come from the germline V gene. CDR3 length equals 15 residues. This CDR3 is CASRRQAGGAYEQYF. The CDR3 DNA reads TGTGCCAGCAGGCGACAGGCGGGGGGGGCCTACGAGCAGTACTTC.

CDR3 protein: CASSQDGGGVSNEQFF. The CDR3 DNA is TGTGCCAGCAGCCAAGATGGGGGTGGAGTTAGCAATGAGCAGTTCTTC. The V and J genes are TRBV4-2 and TRBJ2-1; either TRBD1 or TRBD2 may fit D (5 bases each). Trimming cost V 0 bases and J 6 bases, with 15 bases left between them. CDR3 size: 16 residues. The germline gives CDR1 LGHNA, CDR2 YNFKEQ.

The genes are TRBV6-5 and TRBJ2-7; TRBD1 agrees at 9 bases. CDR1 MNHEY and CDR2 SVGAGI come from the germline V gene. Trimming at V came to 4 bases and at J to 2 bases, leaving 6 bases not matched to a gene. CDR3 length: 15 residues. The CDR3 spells CASSLYGTGPYEQYF. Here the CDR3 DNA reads TGTGCCAGCAGTTTGTACGGGACAGGGCCCTACGAGCAGTACTTC.

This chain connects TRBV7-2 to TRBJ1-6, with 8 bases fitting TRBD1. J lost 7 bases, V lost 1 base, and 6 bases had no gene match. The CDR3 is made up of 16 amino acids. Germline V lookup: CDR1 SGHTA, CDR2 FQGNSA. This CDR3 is CASSLGAGGKNSPLHF. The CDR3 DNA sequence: TGTGCCAGCAGCTTAGGGGCAGGGGGCAAGAATTCACCCCTCCACTTT. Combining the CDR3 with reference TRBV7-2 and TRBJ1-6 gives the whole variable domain GAGVSQSPSNKVTEKGKDVELRCDPISGHTALYWYRQSLGQGLEFLIYFQGNSAPDKSGLPSDRFSAERTGGSVSTLTIQRTQQEDSAVYLCASSLGAGGKNSPLHFGNGTRLTVT.

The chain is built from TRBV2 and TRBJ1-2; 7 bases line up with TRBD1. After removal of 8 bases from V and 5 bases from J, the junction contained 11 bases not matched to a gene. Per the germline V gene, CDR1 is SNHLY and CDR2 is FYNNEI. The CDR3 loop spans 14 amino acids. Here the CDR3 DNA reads TGTGCCAGCGGAAACAGGGGTGGTTTTTATGGCTACACCTTC. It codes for CASGNRGGFYGYTF.

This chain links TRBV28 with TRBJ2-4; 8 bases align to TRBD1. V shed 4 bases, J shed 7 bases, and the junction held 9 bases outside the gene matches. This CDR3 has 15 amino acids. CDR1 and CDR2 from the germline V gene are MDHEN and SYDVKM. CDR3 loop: CASSSGQGRFNIQYF. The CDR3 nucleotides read TGTGCCAGCAGTTCCGGACAGGGCCGGTTCAACATTCAGTACTTC.

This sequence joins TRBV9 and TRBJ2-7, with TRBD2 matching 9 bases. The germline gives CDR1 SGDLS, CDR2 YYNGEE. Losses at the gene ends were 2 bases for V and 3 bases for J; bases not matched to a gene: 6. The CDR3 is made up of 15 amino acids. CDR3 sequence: CASSVSGGRHYEQYF. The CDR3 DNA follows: TGTGCCAGCAGCGTTAGCGGGGGCCGCCACTACGAGCAGTACTTC. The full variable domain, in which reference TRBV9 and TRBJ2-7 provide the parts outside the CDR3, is DSGVTQTPKHLITATGQRVTLRCSPRSGDLSVYWYQQSLDQGLQFLIQYYNGEERAKGNILERFSAQQFPDLHSELNLSSLELGDSALYFCASSVSGGRHYEQYFGPGTRLTVT.

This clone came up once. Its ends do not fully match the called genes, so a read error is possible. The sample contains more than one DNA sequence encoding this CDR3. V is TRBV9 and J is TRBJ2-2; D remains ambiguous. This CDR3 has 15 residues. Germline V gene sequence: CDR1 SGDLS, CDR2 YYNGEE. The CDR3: CASSAGLGYTGELFF. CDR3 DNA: TGTGCCAGCAGCGCCGGGCTGGGGTACACTGGGGAGCTGTTTTTT.

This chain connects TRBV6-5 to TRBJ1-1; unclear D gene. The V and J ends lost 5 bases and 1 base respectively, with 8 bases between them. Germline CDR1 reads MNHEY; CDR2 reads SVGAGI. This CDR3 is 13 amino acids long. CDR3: CASSPRQNTEAFF. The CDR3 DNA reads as TGTGCCAGCAGTCCCAGACAGAACACTGAAGCTTTCTTT.

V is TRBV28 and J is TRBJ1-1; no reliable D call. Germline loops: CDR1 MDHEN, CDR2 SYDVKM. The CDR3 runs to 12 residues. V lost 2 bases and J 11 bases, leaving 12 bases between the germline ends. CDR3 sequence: CASSLPRARAFF. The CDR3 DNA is TGTGCCAGCAGTTTACCGAGGGCGCGGGCTTTCTTT. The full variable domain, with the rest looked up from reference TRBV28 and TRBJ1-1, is DVKVTQSSRYLVKRTGEKVFLECVQDMDHENMFWYRQDPGLGLRLIYFSYDVKMKEKGDIPEGYSVSREKKERFSLILESASTNQTSMYLCASSLPRARAFFGQGTRLTVV.

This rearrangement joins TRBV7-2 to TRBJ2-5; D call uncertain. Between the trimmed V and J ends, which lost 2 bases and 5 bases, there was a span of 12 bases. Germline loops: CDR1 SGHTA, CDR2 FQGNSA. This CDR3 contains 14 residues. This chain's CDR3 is CASSLSDTQETQYF. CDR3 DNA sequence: TGTGCCAGCAGCTTAAGCGATACGCAGGAGACCCAGTACTTC.